This TCR beta chain was sequenced during a study of CD8+ T cells in alopecia areata. Overall study context: It was 6 to 18 months of tofacitinib, and then there were 6 months off drug.

Extracted RNA was reverse transcribed into cDNA, the sequencing template. TCRdb keeps only in-frame clones here, not all; method: immunoSEQ multiplex PCR. The data contain about 180,000 clones, approximately 62% of them singletons. Trimming pared 5 bases from V and 4 bases from J, leaving 16 bases between. Germline CDR1 SGHTA, CDR2 FQGNSA. CDR3 length equals 15 residues. The material sequenced was CD4+ T cells sorted from blood, taken at week 0. This clonotype originated in a human donor with alopecia areata. The rearrangement uses TRBV7-2 and TRBJ2-3; D perhaps matches TRBD2 (7 bases). CDR3 amino acids: CASSPLGGLADTQYF. CDR3 nucleotide sequence: TGTGCCAGCAGCCCACTGGGGGGGCTGGCAGATACGCAGTATTTT. Filled out from reference TRBV7-2 and TRBJ2-3, the complete variable domain reads GAGVSQSPSNKVTEKGKDVELRCDPISGHTALYWYRQSLGQGLEFLIYFQGNSAPDKSGLPSDRFSAERTGGSVSTLTIQRTQQEDSAVYLCASSPLGGLADTQYFGPGTRLTVL.